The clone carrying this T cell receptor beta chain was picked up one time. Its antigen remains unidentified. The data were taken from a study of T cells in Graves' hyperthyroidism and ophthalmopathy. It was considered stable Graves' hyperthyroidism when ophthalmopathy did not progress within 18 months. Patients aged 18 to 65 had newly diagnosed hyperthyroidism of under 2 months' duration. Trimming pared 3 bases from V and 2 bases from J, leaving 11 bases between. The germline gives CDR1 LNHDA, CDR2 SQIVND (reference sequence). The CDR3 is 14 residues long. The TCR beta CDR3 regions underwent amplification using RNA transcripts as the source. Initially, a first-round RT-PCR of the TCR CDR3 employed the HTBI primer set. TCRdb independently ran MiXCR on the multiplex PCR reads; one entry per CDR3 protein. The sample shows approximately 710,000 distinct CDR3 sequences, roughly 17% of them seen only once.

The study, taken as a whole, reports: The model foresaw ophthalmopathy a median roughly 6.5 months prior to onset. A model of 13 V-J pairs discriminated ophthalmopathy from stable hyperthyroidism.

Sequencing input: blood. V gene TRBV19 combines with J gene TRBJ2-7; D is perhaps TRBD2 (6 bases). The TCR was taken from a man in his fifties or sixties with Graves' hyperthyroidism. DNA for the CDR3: TGTGCCAGTAGTATGGGGACTGAGACCTACGAGCAGTACTTC. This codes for CASSMGTETYEQYF.